This passage covers 20 T cell receptor beta chains from one sample sequenced in a study of T cells in Graves' hyperthyroidism and ophthalmopathy. TCR beta CDR3 regions were amplified from RNA transcripts. First-round RT-PCR of the TCR CDR3 relied on the HTBI primer set. TCRdb re-called the multiplex PCR reads through MiXCR, storing one row per CDR3 protein. Among approximately 640,000 distinct CDR3 sequences listed, around 15% were seen once. The sample consisted of blood. The receptors here all came from a woman aged 25 to 39 with Graves' hyperthyroidism.

The gene calls are TRBV6-6 and TRBJ2-2, with 7 positions matching TRBD2. The CDR3 has 17 residues. The V segment lost 0 bases and the J segment 4 bases; nucleotides outside the gene matches: 8. The germline V gene encodes CDR1 MNHNY and CDR2 SVGAGI (reference sequence). Here the CDR3 DNA reads TGTGCCAGCAGTTACTCGACCGGGCTAGCGGCCACCGGGGAGCTGTTTTTT. Translated: CASSYSTGLAATGELFF.

There are a few counts of this clonotype. V and J are TRBV19 and TRBJ2-1; tentative D call: TRBD1 (5 bases). V was clipped by 1 base and J by 4 bases, with 8 bases between them. The CDR3 contains 14 residues. Germline V CDR1 and CDR2: LNHDA, SQIVND (reference sequence). DNA of the CDR3: TGTGCCAGTAGTATAGGGGGCGATTACAATGAGCAGTTCTTC. Amino acid sequence: CASSIGGDYNEQFF. The full variable domain, in which reference TRBV19 and TRBJ2-1 provide the parts outside the CDR3, is DGGITQSPKYLFRKEGQNVTLSCEQNLNHDAMYWYRQDPGQGLRLIYYSQIVNDFQKGDIAEGYSVSREKKESFPLTVTSAQKNPTAFYLCASSIGGDYNEQFFGPGTRLTVL.

This clonotype occurred many times. The V and J genes are TRBV10-3 and TRBJ2-5; D uncertain. This CDR3 region has 14 residues. The germline V and J ends were trimmed by 2 bases and 2 bases, with 9 bases remaining between them. The germline V gene encodes CDR1 ENHRY and CDR2 SYGVKD. The CDR3 nucleotides read TGTGCCATCAGTGAGGTGTCAGCTCAAGAGACCCAGTACTTC. Amino acid sequence: CAISEVSAQETQYF.

The gene calls are TRBV29-1 and TRBJ1-4; D is ambiguous. Germline V CDR1 and CDR2: SQVTM, ANQGSEA. The V end was cut by 6 bases, the J end by 1 base, with 12 bases between. The CDR3 contains 14 residues. The CDR3 loop is CSVQRSGTNEKLFF. Here the CDR3 DNA reads TGCAGCGTCCAAAGGTCGGGAACTAATGAAAAACTGTTTTTT.

The table lists this clonotype with many counts. This chain links TRBV20-1 with TRBJ2-3, with D hard to call. The CDR3 covers 15 residues. In germline, CDR1 is DFQATT, CDR2 SNEGSKA (reference sequence). Between the trimmed V and J ends, which lost 2 bases and 0 bases, there was a span of 12 bases. The CDR3 bases are TGCAGTGCTAGAAATCGAGAGTTAAGCACAGATACGCAGTATTTT. It encodes CSARNRELSTDTQYF.

There are many counts of this clonotype. The genes are TRBV11-2 and TRBJ2-5; D unclear. CDR1 SGHAT and CDR2 FQNNGV come from the germline V gene. CDR3 length equals 11 residues. The ends were cut back, 2 bases at V and 4 bases at J, with 2 bases in the middle. The CDR3 reads CASSLTETQYF. For the CDR3, the DNA is TGTGCCAGCAGCTTAACAGAGACCCAGTACTTC.

This clonotype has a handful of counts. V gene TRBV6-5 combines with J gene TRBJ1-6; the match to TRBD1 covers 7 bases. Germline V gene sequence: CDR1 MNHEY, CDR2 SVGAGI. Germline trimming cut 0 bases from V and 7 bases from J; bases unmatched to any gene: 18. The CDR3 runs to 20 residues. The CDR3 DNA follows: TGTGCCAGCAGTTACTCGAACATCCAAAGGGGGCGAAGTATGAATTCACCCCTCCACTTT. This encodes CASSYSNIQRGRSMNSPLHF.

This clonotype appeared a few times. V gene TRBV13 combines with J gene TRBJ2-5; D is perhaps TRBD1 or TRBD2 (5 bases each). The CDR3 is 14 residues long. V was trimmed by 4 bases and J by 3 bases, leaving 12 bases between them. CDR1 is PRHDT and CDR2 is FYEKMQ in the germline V gene (reference sequence). CDR3 sequence reads: CASSSRDGKETQYF. CDR3 coding DNA: TGTGCCAGCAGCTCAAGGGACGGCAAAGAGACCCAGTACTTC. The variable domain in full, completed from reference TRBV13 and TRBJ2-5, reads AAGVIQSPRHLIKEKRETATLKCYPIPRHDTVYWYQQGPGQDPQFLISFYEKMQSDKGSIPDRFSAQQFSDYHSELNMSSLELGDSALYFCASSSRDGKETQYFGPGTRLLVL.

This clonotype was recorded a few times. The rearrangement links TRBV7-9 to TRBJ2-5; D unresolved. Trimming took 0 bases from V and 5 from J, leaving 7 bases between them. Germline-derived CDR1 and CDR2 are SEHNR and FQNEAQ (reference sequence). The CDR3 runs 13 residues. The CDR3 sequence is CASSLAIGETQYF. Here the CDR3 DNA reads TGTGCCAGCAGCTTAGCCATCGGGGAGACCCAGTACTTC. Full variable domain (outside the CDR3, taken from reference TRBV7-9 and TRBJ2-5): DTGVSQNPRHKITKRGQNVTFRCDPISEHNRLYWYRQTLGQGPEFLTYFQNEAQLEKSRLLSDRFSAERPKGSFSTLEIQRTEQGDSAMYLCASSLAIGETQYFGPGTRLLVL.

This clonotype has at least ten counts. The rearrangement links TRBV30 to TRBJ2-5; TRBD2 is a possible D gene (5 bases). The germline V gene encodes CDR1 GTSNPN and CDR2 SVGIG (reference sequence). The CDR3 is 13 residues long. With 2 bases removed from V and 1 base from J, the gap between germline ends came to 8 bases. Written as DNA, the CDR3 is TGTGCCTGGAGTCCCGGACTCCAAGAGACCCAGTACTTC. Translating gives CAWSPGLQETQYF.

The chain is built from TRBV6-1 and TRBJ2-2, with 11 bases lining up with TRBD2. V shed 7 bases and J 4 bases; nucleotides not matched to a gene: 14. The CDR3 loop spans 18 amino acids. Germline lookup yields CDR1 MNHNS and CDR2 SASEGT. This CDR3 reads CASKQGALAGGGTGELFF. The CDR3 bases are TGTGCCAGCAAACAGGGGGCCCTAGCGGGAGGTGGCACCGGGGAGCTGTTTTTT.

The gene calls are TRBV5-1 and TRBJ1-6; the match to TRBD1 covers 8 bases. The CDR3 runs to 16 residues. Looked up from germline, CDR1 is SGHRS and CDR2 is YFSETQ. V dropped 0 bases and J dropped 6; count of bases not matched to a gene: 5. The CDR3 coding sequence is TGCGCCAGCAGCTTGGACACGGGACAGGTTAATTCACCCCTCCACTTT. It encodes CASSLDTGQVNSPLHF.

There are a few counts of this clonotype. CDR3 sequence: CASSPGQLTGELFF. As DNA, the CDR3 is TGTGCCAGCAGCCCGGGACAGTTGACCGGGGAGCTGTTTTTT. This sequence joins TRBV12-3 or TRBV12-4 and TRBJ2-2; 7 positions match TRBD1. CDR3 length equals 14 residues. V was clipped by 6 bases and J by 5 bases; unmatched bases: 6.

Many counts were recorded for this clonotype. This chain connects TRBV28 to TRBJ1-2; tentatively, D is TRBD1 (5 bases). The CDR3 is 15 residues long. Trimming cost V 6 bases and J 6 bases, with 20 bases left between them. Germline V gene lookup returns CDR1 MDHEN and CDR2 SYDVKM. In DNA form, the CDR3 reads TGTGCCAGCAGACCCGGCGCAGGGTTTAGTCATGGCTACACCTTC. Its protein is CASRPGAGFSHGYTF.

Many counts were recorded for this clonotype. This rearrangement joins TRBV27 to TRBJ1-1, with D unclear. V was shortened by 5 bases and J by 5 bases, with 12 bases between the two germline ends. The germline gives CDR1 MNHEY, CDR2 SMNVEV (reference sequence). This CDR3 has 13 residues. The CDR3, as DNA: TGTGCCAGCAGTCTCGGGATCCGAACTGAAGCTTTCTTT. This codes for CASSLGIRTEAFF.

This chain connects TRBV29-1 to TRBJ2-1, with TRBD1 matching 9 bases. This CDR3 contains 14 residues. CDR1 and CDR2 (germline): SQVTM, ANQGSEA. With 6 bases clipped from V and 9 bases from J, the junction kept 12 bases outside the gene matches. In nucleotides, the CDR3 is TGCAGCGTAGCGCGGGGACAGGGATATAGTGAGCAGTTCTTC. Its protein is CSVARGQGYSEQFF.

This clonotype was counted only a few times. This CDR3 is CASSAQTGPSYEQYF. In DNA form, the CDR3 reads TGTGCCAGCAGCGCCCAAACCGGGCCCTCCTACGAGCAGTACTTC. The chain employs TRBV9 and TRBJ2-7; D uncertain. The CDR3 is 15 residues long. In germline, CDR1 is SGDLS, CDR2 YYNGEE. V shed 3 bases and J shed 0 bases, with 13 bases lying between them.

The genes are TRBV20-1 and TRBJ1-5; 7 bases map to TRBD1. The germline V gene has CDR1 DFQATT and CDR2 SNEGSKA (reference sequence). The trim removed 1 base at V and 2 bases at J, leaving 2 bases unmatched. The CDR3 spans 14 residues. The CDR3 DNA reads TGCAGTGCTAGAGGAGGACAGGGCAATCAGCCCCAGCATTTT. This translates into CSARGGQGNQPQHF.

The V gene is TRBV28, the J gene TRBJ1-5; D perhaps matches TRBD1 (5 bases). V was clipped by 2 bases and J by 5 bases, with 13 bases between them. The CDR3 runs to 15 residues. Germline-derived CDR1 and CDR2 are MDHEN and SYDVKM. CDR3 in DNA: TGTGCCAGCAGTTTAGTAAGGGGAAGCCATCAGCCCCAGCATTTT. Translated, it gives CASSLVRGSHQPQHF.

This clonotype was counted many times. The chain employs TRBV28 and TRBJ2-2, with D possibly TRBD1 on 6 matching bases. Looked up from germline, CDR1 is MDHEN and CDR2 is SYDVKM. V was clipped by 2 bases and J by 4 bases, with 11 bases between them. CDR3 length equals 15 residues. The chain's CDR3 is CASSLGTSSTGELFF. The CDR3 DNA is TGTGCCAGCAGTTTAGGGACATCGAGCACCGGGGAGCTGTTTTTT.